Listed below are T cell receptor beta chains from one sample, sequenced in a study of a mutant IDH1 vaccine in newly diagnosed glioma. Using immunoSEQ multiplex PCR, the repertoire was profiled, and TCRdb retains in-frame clones only, with some absent. The sample shows about 40,000 clones, roughly 92% of them seen only once. These receptors lack a known antigen. The sequencing here drew on PBMCs, taken from a glioma patient whose treatment included an IDH1 peptide vaccine. The receptor set was obtained from a man between 45 and 60 years old with glioma. Each CDR3 is given with its conserved first and last residue. Fields, in order: clone size, V gene, D gene, J gene, CDR3 DNA, CDR3 protein. A D gene is named only where the DNA matches it firmly. Only some rows state a clone size, as once, few, many or a class for expanded clones.

>-|TRBV4-1|-|TRBJ2-7
TGCGCCAGCAGCCAAGACCCCCCAGACGAGCAGTACTTC
CASSQDPPDEQYF
>few|TRBV10-3|TRBD2|TRBJ2-7
TGTGCCATCAGCTCGACTAGCTTTGGGGACGAGCAGTACTTC
CAISSTSFGDEQYF
>-|TRBV29-1|-|TRBJ1-1
TGCAGCGCCGGAATTGGAGTCACTGAAGCTTTCTTT
CSAGIGVTEAFF
>-|TRBV9|TRBD2|TRBJ2-3
TGTGCCAGCAGCTCCCACGCTTCTAGCGGGAGGATGGATACGCAGTATTTT
CASSSHASSGRMDTQYF